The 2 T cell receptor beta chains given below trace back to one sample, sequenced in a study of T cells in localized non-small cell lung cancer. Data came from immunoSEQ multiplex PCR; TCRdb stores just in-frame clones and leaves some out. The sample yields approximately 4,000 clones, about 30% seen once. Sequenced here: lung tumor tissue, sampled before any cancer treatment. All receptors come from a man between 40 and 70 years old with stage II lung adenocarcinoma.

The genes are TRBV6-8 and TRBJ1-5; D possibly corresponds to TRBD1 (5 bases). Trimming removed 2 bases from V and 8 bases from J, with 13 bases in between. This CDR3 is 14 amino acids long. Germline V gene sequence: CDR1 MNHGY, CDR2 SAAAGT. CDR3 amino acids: CASSYDGQGEPQHF. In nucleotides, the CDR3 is TGTGCCAGCAGTTACGATGGGCAGGGAGAGCCCCAGCATTTT.

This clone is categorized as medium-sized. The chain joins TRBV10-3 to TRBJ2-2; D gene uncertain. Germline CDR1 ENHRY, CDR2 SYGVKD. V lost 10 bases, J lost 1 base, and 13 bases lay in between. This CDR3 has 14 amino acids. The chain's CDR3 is CASCGQLNTGELFF. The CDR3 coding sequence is TGTGCCAGCTGCGGCCAGCTGAACACCGGGGAGCTGTTTTTT.